These 10 T cell receptor beta chains were all obtained from the same sample, sequenced in a study of T cell changes during pregnancy in multiple sclerosis. Profiled with immunoSEQ multiplex PCR; TCRdb holds only in-frame clones, not every one. The sample holds fewer than 40,000 clones, over 90% seen once. The sequencing used CD4+ T cells from peripheral blood mononuclear cells, collected after pregnancy. These receptors were obtained from a female donor in good health, enrolled as a control in a pregnancy study.

The sample holds one count of this clone. This chain joins TRBV6-5 and TRBJ1-2, with 9 bases fitting TRBD1. The CDR3 totals 14 residues. Losses at the gene ends were 7 bases for V and 2 bases for J; bases not matched to a gene: 5. Germline CDR1 and CDR2: MNHEY and SVGAGI. The CDR3 here is CASKGTGSNYGYTF. The CDR3 DNA reads as TGTGCCAGCAAGGGGACAGGGTCCAACTATGGCTACACCTTC.

This clone was found once. The J gene is TRBJ1-1, the V gene TRBV6-1; TRBD1 is a possible D gene (6 bases). This CDR3 region has 13 residues. Trimming left V 5 bases short and J 1 base short, with 8 bases between. Per the germline V gene, CDR1 is MNHNS and CDR2 is SASEGT. CDR3 sequence reads: CASSTGRNTEAFF. The CDR3, as DNA: TGTGCCAGCAGTACAGGGAGGAACACTGAAGCTTTCTTT.

V gene TRBV5-6 combines with J gene TRBJ2-7; 10 bases line up with TRBD2. The CDR3 contains 14 residues. Germline values: CDR1 SGHDT, CDR2 YYEEEE. V was clipped by 0 bases and J by 5 bases; unmatched bases: 2. The CDR3, as DNA: TGTGCCAGCAGCTTGGAGCGGGGGGGCGACGAGCAGTACTTC. It codes for CASSLERGGDEQYF.

The chain links TRBV9 to TRBJ2-7, with a weak D call TRBD1 (6 bases). The DNA end favors TRBJ2-5, so the J call may be wrong. Germline loops: CDR1 SGDLS, CDR2 YYNGEE. This CDR3 is built from 16 residues. The CDR3 here is CASSRGGIHSGETQYF. The CDR3, as DNA: TGTGCCAGCAGTCGAGGGGGTATCCACTCCGGGGAGACCCAGTACTTC.

This chain joins TRBV11-2 and TRBJ2-3; tentatively, D is TRBD2 (6 bases). Per the germline V gene, CDR1 is SGHAT and CDR2 is FQNNGV. The CDR3 spans 16 residues. V lost 1 base and J 6 bases, leaving 17 bases between the germline ends. This CDR3 reads CASSLVAVLSIDTQYF. CDR3 sequence (DNA): TGTGCCAGCAGCTTAGTAGCGGTCCTCTCTATTGATACGCAGTATTTT.

The rearrangement joins TRBV9 to TRBJ2-1, with 8 bases matching TRBD2. V lost 0 bases and J lost 5; bases outside the gene matches: 10. In germline, CDR1 is SGDLS, CDR2 YYNGEE. The CDR3 has 17 amino acids. The CDR3: CASSVAPPTSGNNEQFF. The CDR3 coding sequence is TGTGCCAGCAGCGTAGCCCCCCCCACTAGCGGCAACAATGAGCAGTTCTTC.

V and J are TRBV4-3 and TRBJ1-2; D is perhaps TRBD1 (5 bases). CDR1 is LGHNA, CDR2 YSLEER, per germline. The length of the CDR3 is 14 residues. Trimming pared 4 bases from V and 4 bases from J, leaving 13 bases between. The CDR3 sequence is CASSPDSGGYGYTF. The CDR3 region has the DNA TGCGCCAGCAGCCCCGACTCGGGGGGCTATGGCTACACCTTC.

This chain uses TRBV27 with TRBJ1-2, with D possibly being TRBD1 (6 bases). The germline gives CDR1 MNHEY, CDR2 SMNVEV (reference sequence). V was cut by 3 bases and J by 8 bases, with 13 bases left in between. This CDR3 has 13 residues. The CDR3 coding sequence is TGTGCCAGCAGTTTCTGGGGCGGGGGCGGCTACACCTTC. It yields the protein CASSFWGGGGYTF.

This chain connects TRBV6-5 to TRBJ2-3; D remains ambiguous. Germline V lookup: CDR1 MNHEY, CDR2 SVGAGI. This CDR3 comprises 11 residues. V dropped 6 bases and J dropped 6 bases, with 7 bases sitting between them. The DNA for the CDR3 is TGTGCCAGCAGGGAGTGGGATACGCAGTATTTT. Translation gives CASREWDTQYF.

V and J are TRBV19 and TRBJ1-1; D uncertain. The CDR3 consists of 14 residues. Between the trimmed V and J ends, which lost 2 bases and 1 base, there was a span of 8 bases. Germline-derived CDR1 and CDR2 are LNHDA and SQIVND (reference sequence). Here the CDR3 reads CASSITRSNTEAFF. The CDR3 DNA reads as TGTGCCAGTAGTATAACCCGGTCGAACACTGAAGCTTTCTTT.